What follows are 26 T cell receptor beta chains derived from one specimen sequenced in a study of T cells after yellow fever vaccination (dated by TCRdb to the late 2010s). Library creation used 5' RACE. Sequencing instrument: Illumina HiSeq 2500. TCRdb trimmed public reads at Q25 via fastp, called clones via MiXCR and kept in-frame beta chains. Entries that share a CDR3 protein sequence are merged under the most common genes and DNA. This sample is represented by 450,000 to 600,000 distinct CDR3 sequences; roughly a sixth of them were singletons. The ten most abundant clones make up around 15% of the sample. The intended sense of this specimen's treatment or condition label: live attenuated yellow fever vaccine strain. The sample was PBMCs, taken more than 4 days after the first yellow fever vaccination. The receptors shown here come from a man between 18 and 35 years old who received the YFV17D yellow fever vaccine.

The chain recombines TRBV2 with TRBJ2-7; no firm D call. Germline CDR1 is SNHLY and CDR2 is FYNNEI. Trimming left V 4 bases short and J 1 base short, with 5 bases between. This CDR3 region has 12 residues. The CDR3 DNA reads as TGTGCCAGCAGTGGCCAGTCCTACGAGCAGTACGTC. It yields the protein CASSGQSYEQYV.

This clonotype has more than one count but fewer than ten. The rearrangement joins TRBV6-2 or TRBV6-3 to TRBJ2-7; TRBD1 aligns across 8 bases. This CDR3 has 15 residues. J gave up 3 bases and V 5 bases, and 9 bases lay outside the gene matches. CDR1 MNHEY and CDR2 SVGEGT come from the germline V gene. CDR3 bases: TGTGCCAGCAGTATCCGATACGGACAGGGCTACGAGCAGTACTTC. Protein product: CASSIRYGQGYEQYF.

This chain joins TRBV27 and TRBJ2-3, with TRBD2 matching 7 bases. The CDR3 length is 15 residues. Germline trimming cut 9 bases from V and 6 bases from J; bases unmatched to any gene: 15. CDR1 MNHEY and CDR2 SMNVEV come from the germline V gene (reference sequence). This CDR3 reads CASSITSVISDTQYF. The CDR3 nucleotides are TGTGCCAGTTCCATCACTAGCGTTATATCGGATACGCAGTATTTT.

The genes are TRBV2 and TRBJ1-4; possible D gene TRBD1, 5 bases. Germline CDR1 reads SNHLY; CDR2 reads FYNNEI. V dropped 5 bases and J dropped 0 bases, with 10 bases sitting between them. The CDR3 length is 15 residues. The CDR3 nucleotides read TGTGCCAGCAGTAGGCGACAGACAACTAATGAAAAACTGTTTTTT. Protein sequence: CASSRRQTTNEKLFF.

This clonotype showed up just a few times. The rearrangement uses TRBV20-1 and TRBJ2-7, with D possibly TRBD1 on 5 matching bases. The CDR3 is 13 residues long. Trimming shortened V by 1 base and J by 1 base, and 8 bases separated the two germline ends. Per germline, CDR1 DFQATT and CDR2 SNEGSKA (reference sequence). The CDR3 DNA reads as TGCAGTGCTAGAGCCAGGGTTTCCTACGAGCAGTACTTC. Translated: CSARARVSYEQYF.

The chain carries TRBV20-1 and TRBJ2-5; TRBD1 agrees at 7 bases. Germline V gene lookup returns CDR1 DFQATT and CDR2 SNEGSKA (reference sequence). Losses at the gene ends were 4 bases for V and 5 bases for J; bases not matched to a gene: 10. The CDR3 runs to 14 residues. The DNA for the CDR3 is TGCAGTGCTACACGCACAGGGGTGATTGAGACCCAGTACTTC. Translation: CSATRTGVIETQYF.

The rearrangement uses TRBV4-2 and TRBJ2-7; D may be TRBD2 (5 bases). CDR1 and CDR2 from the germline V gene are LGHNA and YNFKEQ. The CDR3 extends over 16 amino acids. The V and J ends lost 0 bases and 0 bases respectively, with 12 bases between them. The CDR3 loop reads CASSQDRTAGSYEQYF. DNA for the CDR3: TGTGCCAGCAGCCAAGATCGGACCGCGGGCTCCTACGAGCAGTACTTC.

There are a few counts of this clonotype. The rearrangement joins TRBV5-6 to TRBJ2-1; D is unresolved. V dropped 3 bases and J dropped 12 bases, with 13 bases sitting between them. The CDR3 runs to 12 residues. Germline V gives CDR1 SGHDT, CDR2 YYEEEE. DNA for the CDR3: TGTGCCAGCAGCTCTAACTCAGGTCGGCAGTTCTTC. It translates to CASSSNSGRQFF.

The rearrangement uses TRBV7-8 and TRBJ2-5, with unresolved D. This CDR3 spans 13 amino acids. Germline V CDR1 and CDR2: SGHVS, FQNEAQ. V was trimmed by 5 bases and J by 11 bases, leaving 18 bases between them. For the CDR3, the DNA is TGTGCCAGCAGCCAACCCCGAACTCCATTTCAGTACTTC. Protein: CASSQPRTPFQYF. Full variable domain (remainder filled in from reference TRBV7-8 and TRBJ2-5): GAGVSQSPRYKVAKRGQDVALRCDPISGHVSLFWYQQALGQGPEFLTYFQNEAQLDKSGLPSDRFFAERPEGSVSTLKIQRTQQEDSAVYLCASSQPRTPFQYFGPGTRLLVL.

The rearrangement uses TRBV7-6 and TRBJ2-7; possibly TRBD2 for D (6 bases). Germline assignment: CDR1 SGHVS and CDR2 FNYEAQ. Trimming took 1 base from V and 2 from J, leaving 12 bases between them. CDR3 length equals 15 residues. CDR3 nucleotide sequence: TGTGCCAGCAGCTTAGGTGGTAGCGGACCCTACGAGCAGTACTTC. It codes for CASSLGGSGPYEQYF.

The chain combines TRBV7-3 with TRBJ1-1; tentative D call: TRBD1 (5 bases). V lost 6 bases to trimming and J lost 3 bases, with 14 bases between them. Germline V gives CDR1 SGHTA, CDR2 FQGTGA. The CDR3 has 14 amino acids. This CDR3 is CASRLIPGDTEAFF. In nucleotides, the CDR3 is TGTGCCAGCAGACTAATTCCGGGGGACACTGAAGCTTTCTTT.

This clonotype was seen repeatedly, ten times or more. The rearrangement links TRBV7-9 to TRBJ2-5, with D unresolved. V dropped 3 bases and J dropped 2 bases, with 10 bases sitting between them. CDR3 size: 14 residues. The V gene's germline CDR1 is SEHNR and CDR2 FQNEAQ (reference sequence). CDR3 in amino acids: CASSFSSGQETQYF. The CDR3 region has the DNA TGTGCCAGCAGCTTTTCTTCCGGGCAAGAGACCCAGTACTTC.

This clonotype has more than one count but fewer than ten. The V gene is TRBV25-1, the J gene TRBJ1-1, with 8 nucleotides matching TRBD1. There are 16 residues in the CDR3. The germline V gene has CDR1 MGHDK and CDR2 SYGVNS. The V gene end was trimmed by 5 bases and the J gene end by 6 bases; junction bases not matched to a gene: 14. CDR3 in amino acids: CASSPGLGQGSAEAFF. CDR3 in DNA: TGTGCCAGCAGTCCCGGACTCGGACAGGGATCCGCTGAAGCTTTCTTT. The entire variable domain, with the rest obtained from reference TRBV25-1 and TRBJ1-1, is as follows: EADIYQTPRYLVIGTGKKITLECSQTMGHDKMYWYQQDPGMELHLIHYSYGVNSTEKGDLSSESTVSRIRTEHFPLTLESARPSHTSQYLCASSPGLGQGSAEAFFGQGTRLTVV.

This clonotype showed up just a few times. The CDR3 here is CASSFALAGGRRDTQYF. In DNA, the CDR3 is TGTGCCAGCAGCTTTGCACTAGCGGGGGGGCGGAGAGATACGCAGTATTTT. The V call is TRBV7-2, the J call TRBJ2-3, with 13 bases fitting TRBD2. In germline, CDR1 is SGHTA, CDR2 FQGNSA. Trimming at V came to 3 bases and at J to 5 bases, leaving 8 bases not matched to a gene. CDR3 size: 17 residues.

CDR3 DNA sequence: TGTGCCAGCAGTTTCGGGCTCCGCAATCAGCCCCAGCATTTT. Translated, it gives CASSFGLRNQPQHF. The V gene is TRBV12-3 or TRBV12-4, the J gene TRBJ1-5; D gene ambiguous. Trimming stripped 3 bases from V and 2 bases from J, with 8 bases between. This CDR3 is 14 amino acids long.

This clonotype was seen a few times. The V call is TRBV6-2 or TRBV6-3, the J call TRBJ1-2; D is ambiguous. Germline V gene data show CDR1 as MNHEY and CDR2 as SVGEGT. V gave up 2 bases and J gave up 3 bases, with 13 bases separating them. The CDR3 runs to 15 residues. The chain's CDR3 is CASSYPGDGYYGYTF. The CDR3 bases are TGTGCCAGCAGTTACCCCGGCGACGGCTACTATGGCTACACCTTC.

The chain couples TRBV4-3 to TRBJ2-7; D is possibly TRBD1 (6 bases). The V gene's germline CDR1 is LGHNA and CDR2 YSLEER. The CDR3 is made up of 15 amino acids. V lost 0 bases to trimming and J lost 4 bases, with 13 bases between them. The CDR3 spells CASSQEGTGRYEQYF. The CDR3 region has the DNA TGCGCCAGCAGCCAAGAAGGTACAGGGCGATACGAGCAGTACTTC.

There are a few counts of this clonotype. This chain joins TRBV14 and TRBJ2-3; no clear D. Germline assignment: CDR1 SGHDN and CDR2 FVKESK. V was pared by 7 bases and J by 2 bases, with 16 bases between. CDR3 length equals 15 residues. The CDR3 spells CASTPSPWVTDTQYF. The CDR3 coding sequence is TGTGCCAGCACCCCAAGCCCCTGGGTCACAGATACGCAGTATTTT.

In its sample, this clonotype was seen a few times. This chain joins TRBV5-1 and TRBJ2-3; the match to TRBD2 covers 13 bases. V shed 5 bases and J 6 bases; nucleotides not matched to a gene: 9. Germline assignment: CDR1 SGHRS and CDR2 YFSETQ. The CDR3 runs 16 residues. CDR3 nucleotides: TGCGCCAGCAGTCCAACCGGGACTAGCGGGAAGGATACGCAGTATTTT. Amino acids: CASSPTGTSGKDTQYF.

This clonotype was recorded a few times. The rearrangement links TRBV7-8 to TRBJ2-5; 12 nucleotides match TRBD2. Germline CDR1 is SGHVS and CDR2 is FQNEAQ. This CDR3 region has 19 residues. V shed 0 bases, J shed 2 bases, and the junction held 10 bases outside the gene matches. The CDR3 region has the DNA TGTGCCAGCAGCTTAGCGCATCTCAGAGGACTAGCGGGGCAAGAGACCCAGTACTTC. It encodes CASSLAHLRGLAGQETQYF.

The V gene is TRBV7-2, the J gene TRBJ2-2; the D gene is possibly TRBD1 (6 bases). The V and J ends lost 5 bases and 5 bases respectively, with 15 bases between them. Germline-derived CDR1 and CDR2 are SGHTA and FQGNSA. The CDR3 spans 15 residues. As DNA, the CDR3 is TGTGCCAGCAGCCTAATCAGGGGTGGGACCGGGGAGCTGTTTTTT. It encodes CASSLIRGGTGELFF.

In its sample, this clonotype was seen many times. The chain is built from TRBV27 and TRBJ1-1; no clear D. The CDR3 extends over 13 amino acids. Germline lookup yields CDR1 MNHEY and CDR2 SMNVEV (reference sequence). V was pared by 7 bases and J by 1 base, with 10 bases between. CDR3 in amino acids: CASIRTGNTEAFF. The CDR3 DNA reads as TGTGCCAGCATACGGACGGGGAACACTGAAGCTTTCTTT.

J is TRBJ1-5 and V is TRBV5-5; 7 nucleotides line up with TRBD1. The trim removed 3 bases at V and 5 bases at J, leaving 5 bases unmatched. This CDR3 is built from 14 residues. From germline, CDR1 is SGHKS and CDR2 YYEKEE (reference sequence). This chain's CDR3 is CASSSQGGDQPQHF. CDR3 nucleotide sequence: TGTGCCAGCAGCTCCCAGGGGGGGGATCAGCCCCAGCATTTT.

The sample holds a few counts of this clonotype. The chain carries TRBV7-2 and TRBJ1-2; D is undetermined. The CDR3 is made up of 15 amino acids. The V end lost 4 bases, the J end lost 0 bases, and 12 bases lay between the germline ends. Per germline, CDR1 SGHTA and CDR2 FQGNSA. CDR3 sequence: CASSSHFSTNYGYTF. In DNA, the CDR3 is TGTGCCAGCAGCTCGCACTTCTCCACTAACTATGGCTACACCTTC.

In this sample, this clonotype turned up a few times. This may stem from a read error, because a much larger clone lies one nucleotide away. The chain carries TRBV5-1 and TRBJ2-2; tentative D call: TRBD1 (5 bases). The CDR3 contains 15 residues. Germline lookup yields CDR1 SGHRS and CDR2 YFSETQ. Trimming removed 0 bases at V and 2 bases at J, with 8 bases between. DNA for the CDR3: TGCGCCAGCAGCTTGGGACAGATTAACACCGGGGAGCTGTTTTTT. It encodes CASSLGQINTGELFF.

As to this clonotype: The junction shows a germline mismatch at one end, possibly a read error. The rearrangement joins TRBV7-7 to TRBJ2-1; no firm D call. CDR1 SSHAT and CDR2 FNYEAQ come from the germline V gene (reference sequence). The CDR3 is 13 amino acids. CDR3: CASSRTPYNEQFF. The CDR3 bases are TGTGCTAGCAGCAGAACACCTTACAATGAGCAGTTCTTC.